A single sample gave rise to the 14 T cell receptor beta chains below, sequenced in a study of PD-L1 blockade in urothelial cancer. Repertoires were generated with immunoSEQ multiplex PCR, while TCRdb's copy carries only in-frame clones and drops some. This table holds 120,000 or so clones, more than 70% found once. The time point here: peripheral blood 6 weeks after treatment start. Source: PBMCs, taken around atezolizumab (anti-PD-L1) treatment. These TCRs come from a man aged 50 to 59 with urothelial cancer.

V is TRBV30 and J is TRBJ2-2; TRBD1 might be the D (5 bases). Trimming left V 2 bases short and J 1 base short, with 5 bases between. The V gene's germline CDR1 is GTSNPN and CDR2 SVGIG (reference sequence). CDR3 size: 13 residues. The CDR3 protein is CAWSTGNTGELFF. The CDR3 region has the DNA TGTGCCTGGAGTACAGGGAACACCGGGGAGCTGTTTTTT. The entire variable domain, with the rest obtained from reference TRBV30 and TRBJ2-2, is as follows: SQTIHQWPATLVQPVGSPLSLECTVEGTSNPNLYWYRQAAGRGLQLLFYSVGIGQISSEVPQNLSASRPQDRQFILSSKKLLLSDSGFYLCAWSTGNTGELFFGEGSRLTVL.

This chain uses TRBV28 with TRBJ2-7; 8 positions agree with TRBD1. Trimming removed 4 bases from V and 1 base from J; junction bases left unmatched: 6. Germline V gene sequence: CDR1 MDHEN, CDR2 SYDVKM. The CDR3 loop spans 15 amino acids. The chain's CDR3 is CASSSRDRFSYEQYF. In DNA, the CDR3 is TGTGCCAGCAGTTCGCGGGACAGGTTTTCCTACGAGCAGTACTTC.

As to this clone: The same CDR3 can be traced to other DNA sequences in this sample. This chain uses TRBV18 with TRBJ2-2; no clear D. Germline V CDR1 and CDR2: KGHSH, LQKENI. CDR3 size: 15 residues. V was cut by 3 bases and J by 1 base, with 9 bases left in between. DNA of the CDR3: TGTGCCAGCTCACCTATAGCCGGGAACACCGGGGAGCTGTTTTTT. It codes for CASSPIAGNTGELFF.

This CDR3 is CASSFRQFYEQYF. The CDR3 nucleotides read TGTGCCAGCAGTTTTAGACAGTTCTACGAGCAGTACTTC. V and J are TRBV28 and TRBJ2-7; D might be TRBD1 (5 bases). Germline CDR1 is MDHEN and CDR2 is SYDVKM. This CDR3 is built from 13 residues. Trimming took off 3 bases at V and 3 bases at J, with 9 bases between the two ends. The full variable domain, its missing parts supplied by reference TRBV28 and TRBJ2-7, is DVKVTQSSRYLVKRTGEKVFLECVQDMDHENMFWYRQDPGLGLRLIYFSYDVKMKEKGDIPEGYSVSREKKERFSLILESASTNQTSMYLCASSFRQFYEQYFGPGTRLTVT.

This chain joins TRBV18 and TRBJ1-1; possibly TRBD1 for D (6 bases). The CDR3 spans 16 residues. Germline CDR1 and CDR2: KGHSH and LQKENI. V dropped 6 bases and J dropped 1 base, with 18 bases sitting between them. CDR3 sequence reads: CASSLTQQGENTEAFF. The CDR3 DNA sequence: TGTGCCAGCTCCCTCACCCAACAGGGTGAGAACACTGAAGCTTTCTTT.

This chain connects TRBV30 to TRBJ1-3; TRBD1 might be the D (5 bases). This CDR3 is 15 amino acids long. The germline CDR1 and CDR2 sequences are GTSNPN and SVGIG (reference sequence). The V gene lost 2 bases and the J gene lost 3 bases, with 14 bases spanning the gap. The DNA of the CDR3 is TGTGCCTGGAGTACACAGGTTCTCCTTGGAAACACCATATATTTT. Its protein is CAWSTQVLLGNTIYF.

This chain uses TRBV9 with TRBJ1-3; D may be TRBD1 (5 bases). V dropped 3 bases and J dropped 0 bases, with 13 bases sitting between them. This CDR3 contains 16 residues. Germline-derived CDR1 and CDR2 are SGDLS and YYNGEE. This CDR3 is CASSARRASSGNTIYF. The CDR3, as DNA: TGTGCCAGCAGCGCCCGCAGGGCTAGCTCTGGAAACACCATATATTTT. Drawing the rest from reference TRBV9 and TRBJ1-3, the complete variable domain is DSGVTQTPKHLITATGQRVTLRCSPRSGDLSVYWYQQSLDQGLQFLIQYYNGEERAKGNILERFSAQQFPDLHSELNLSSLELGDSALYFCASSARRASSGNTIYFGEGSWLTVV.

The rearrangement joins TRBV6-5 to TRBJ1-2; D gene uncertain. V was trimmed by 6 bases and J by 3 bases, leaving 11 bases between them. Per the germline V gene, CDR1 is MNHEY and CDR2 is SVGAGI. The CDR3 extends over 13 amino acids. In nucleotides, the CDR3 is TGTGCCAGCAGGACACCGGGGTACTATGGCTACACCTTC. It translates to CASRTPGYYGYTF.

In its sample, this clone was seen once. The J gene is TRBJ2-5, the V gene TRBV14, with 7 positions matching TRBD2. CDR3 length: 15 residues. Germline CDR1 is SGHDN and CDR2 is FVKESK. The V and J ends lost 4 bases and 0 bases, in that order; junction bases with no gene match: 5. This chain's CDR3 is CASSPRRGYQETQYF. DNA for the CDR3: TGTGCCAGCAGCCCTCGGCGGGGGTACCAAGAGACCCAGTACTTC. Variable domain in full (rest from reference TRBV14 and TRBJ2-5): EAGVTQFPSHSVIEKGQTVTLRCDPISGHDNLYWYRRVMGKEIKFLLHFVKESKQDESGMPNNRFLAERTGGTYSTLKVQPAELEDSGVYFCASSPRRGYQETQYFGPGTRLLVL.

This sequence joins TRBV7-9 and TRBJ1-2; D gene uncertain. Germline V gene data show CDR1 as SEHNR and CDR2 as FQNEAQ (reference sequence). Trimming shortened V by 5 bases and J by 5 bases, and 6 bases separated the two germline ends. This CDR3 has 11 amino acids. The CDR3 region has the DNA TGTGCCAGCAGCGATACTTATGGCTACACCTTC. This gives the protein CASSDTYGYTF.

This chain links TRBV10-3 with TRBJ2-3; 16 bases are a match to TRBD2. Looked up from germline, CDR1 is ENHRY and CDR2 is SYGVKD. J lost 8 bases, V lost 3 bases, and 5 bases had no gene match. The CDR3 contains 16 residues. CDR3 sequence: CAISDPGLAGGGTQYF. As DNA, the CDR3 is TGTGCCATCAGTGACCCGGGACTAGCGGGAGGGGGTACGCAGTATTTT.

There are a few counts of this clone. This chain joins TRBV7-2 and TRBJ2-5; no firm D call. The CDR3 extends over 12 amino acids. The germline V and J ends were trimmed by 5 bases and 2 bases, with 6 bases remaining between them. Germline V gene sequence: CDR1 SGHTA, CDR2 FQGNSA. In nucleotides, the CDR3 is TGTGCCAGCAGCAAGACACAAGAGACCCAGTACTTC. Translating gives CASSKTQETQYF.

The rearrangement uses TRBV5-1 and TRBJ2-7; 8 bases are a match to TRBD2. Germline CDR1 reads SGHRS; CDR2 reads YFSETQ. The CDR3 is made up of 14 amino acids. The V gene end was trimmed by 3 bases and the J gene end by 3 bases; junction bases not matched to a gene: 5. Here the CDR3 reads CASSSRSGNYEQYF. DNA for the CDR3: TGCGCCAGCAGCTCCCGTAGCGGGAACTACGAGCAGTACTTC.

The J gene is TRBJ2-7, the V gene TRBV6-1; maybe TRBD2 (5 bases). Per germline, CDR1 MNHNS and CDR2 SASEGT. Trimming stripped 6 bases from V and 0 bases from J, with 12 bases between. The CDR3 spans 14 residues. CDR3 residues: CASRLDYLSYEQYF. DNA of the CDR3: TGTGCCAGCAGGTTAGACTACCTCTCCTACGAGCAGTACTTC.